Included here is one T cell receptor beta chain sequence, with context. What antigen it recognizes has not been identified. No qualities accompany the bases; no much larger clone lies one base away. The immunoSEQ Assay was used to sequence TCR beta CDR3 regions from DNA. Regarding the original processing steps: T cell density was computed as TCR beta template counts normalized to usable DNA estimated by amplifying housekeeping genes. The preseqR package was used to estimate richness by extrapolating to 400,000 templates for PBMC samples and to 120,000 templates for tissue samples. Clonality was defined by subtracting Pielou's evenness from one. To identify tissue-enriched TCRs, differential abundance testing was run on productive amino-acid clonotypes with a minimum total count of 5 and an alpha of 0.1. The Jaccard Index and the Morisita Overlap Index were used to quantify repertoire overlap between compartments. GLIPH clustered TCR beta CDR3s with public tetramer-defined viral CDR3s; viral motifs required at least three viral sequences plus V-gene enrichment. What TCRdb holds here is the immuneACCESS table cut down to in-frame rearrangements. Part of the clones is not present; checked against another copy, under half of the missing clones reflect an unresolved V gene, and the others are unexplained. V and J calls and clone size follow that table, whereas D and trimming were derived from the DNA. This sample lists roughly 20,000 clones; about 91% were detected once. About 3% of the sample is taken by the ten largest.

V loses 5 bases at its end and J loses 0 bases; junction bases beyond the gene matches: 11. The CDR3 sequence holds 17 residues, the cysteine and phenylalanine included. Only CDR3 DNA is held: 51 bases, read in frame from base 1. As encoded in the germline V gene (reference sequence), CDR1 is SGHAT while CDR2 is FQDESV. This entry is derived from a study of T cells in localized non-small cell lung cancer (dated by TCRdb to 2020 to 2022). Notes on the research overall: T cell repertoires of approximately 250 early-stage NSCLC patients were analyzed, with tumors being compared against uninvolved tumor-adjacent lungs. All 240 or so NSCLC patients in the cohort were treatment-naive and had localized lung tumors that were resected. The mean age of the NSCLC patients was about 64 years, with about 120 men and over 100 women. Here is what the overall study found, with its caveats: Higher T cell density in blood was associated with longer overall survival, whereas higher clonality in adjacent lung was associated with shorter survival. Of the top 100 tumor clones, a median of approximately 60 were detected in paired uninvolved adjacent lung; about 26 were also among that lung's top 100. Because the study design was exploratory, TCR variables were selected using unadjusted p-values without false-discovery rate correction. Multi-region tumor sequencing was not performed, so intratumor heterogeneity could not be excluded. Uninvolved tumor-adjacent lung showed the highest T cell clonality, higher than tumor, which suggests more focused antigenic responses in the uninvolved tumor-adjacent lung.

At diagnosis, tumor, uninvolved tumor-adjacent lung and peripheral blood were collected and then preserved as a mix of FFPE and fresh-frozen material. For TCR repertoire profiling, blood samples were analyzed in the form of peripheral blood mononuclear cells. The sequence joins TRBV11-1 to TRBJ1-1; 8 nucleotides in the junction match TRBD1. This receptor was obtained from a woman between 35 and 70 years old with stage I lung adenocarcinoma. The source material was peripheral blood, sampled before any cancer treatment. For the CDR3, the sequence is CASSLGQGRRLNTEAFF. The bases are TGTGCCAGCAGCCTCGGACAGGGACGGCGTTTGAACACTGAAGCTTTCTTT.